The clone carrying this TCR beta chain came up a few times. Sequenced by immunoSEQ multiplex PCR; TCRdb stores in-frame clones only, minus some. Of about 68,000 clones in the sample, more than 90% are singletons; the top ten hold around 3.5%. The data were taken from a study of T cell changes during pregnancy in multiple sclerosis. The specimen comprised peripheral blood, sampled after pregnancy. This clonotype was obtained from a female donor in good health, enrolled as a control in a pregnancy study.

CDR3: CASSSRQILNSPLHF. The CDR3 DNA reads as TGTGCCAGCAGCTCGAGACAGATTCTTAATTCACCCCTCCACTTT. This sequence joins TRBV7-2 and TRBJ1-6; tentative D call: TRBD1 (5 bases). Germline CDR1 reads SGHTA; CDR2 reads FQGNSA. Trimming removed 4 bases from V and 6 bases from J, with 13 bases in between. This CDR3 comprises 15 residues.